This TCR beta chain stems from a study of shared clonotypes between healthy human individuals. Study observations and caveats: A reduction in generation probabilities was seen for non-shared clonotypes relative to those shared by all four donors.

Germline V CDR1 and CDR2: LNHDA, SQIVND (reference sequence). The V gene end was trimmed by 1 base and the J gene end by 8 bases; junction bases not matched to a gene: 7. The CDR3 totals 15 residues. Sequencing was performed with immunoSEQ multiplex PCR; in TCRdb, only in-frame clones are kept and a portion is missing. The sample comprises 740,000 or so clones, around 73% of which are singletons, and under 2% rests with the top ten. Of note for this clone: Its antigen is currently unknown.

This TCR was sampled from a woman aged 25 to 39 in good health. Input material: memory CD4+ T cells sorted from blood. The subset was: CD45RA-negative fraction. The V gene is TRBV19, the J gene TRBJ2-1, with TRBD2 matching 8 bases. CDR3 in amino acids: CASSIGSGIGDEQFF. The DNA for the CDR3 is TGTGCCAGTAGTATAGGTAGCGGGATAGGGGATGAGCAGTTCTTC. Based on the CDR3 plus reference TRBV19 and TRBJ2-1, the full variable domain is DGGITQSPKYLFRKEGQNVTLSCEQNLNHDAMYWYRQDPGQGLRLIYYSQIVNDFQKGDIAEGYSVSREKKESFPLTVTSAQKNPTAFYLCASSIGSGIGDEQFFGPGTRLTVL.